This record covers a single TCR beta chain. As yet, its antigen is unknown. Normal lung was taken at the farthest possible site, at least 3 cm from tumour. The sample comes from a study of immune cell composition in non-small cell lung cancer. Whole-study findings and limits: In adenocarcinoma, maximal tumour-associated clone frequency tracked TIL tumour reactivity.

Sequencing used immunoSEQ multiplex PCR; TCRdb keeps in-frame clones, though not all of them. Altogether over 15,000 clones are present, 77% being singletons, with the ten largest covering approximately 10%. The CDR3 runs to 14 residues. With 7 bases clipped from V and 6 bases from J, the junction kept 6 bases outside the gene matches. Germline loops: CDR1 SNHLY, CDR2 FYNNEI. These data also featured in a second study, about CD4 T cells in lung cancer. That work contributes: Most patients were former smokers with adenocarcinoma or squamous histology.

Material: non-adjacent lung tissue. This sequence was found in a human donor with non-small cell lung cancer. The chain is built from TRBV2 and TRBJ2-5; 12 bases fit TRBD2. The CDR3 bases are TGTGCCAGCATATGGACTAGCGGGGTGAAGACCCAGTACTTC. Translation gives CASIWTSGVKTQYF.